The 9 T cell receptor beta chains given below trace back to one sample, sequenced in a study of blood T cell repertoires in COVID-19. Assay: immunoSEQ multiplex PCR; the TCRdb copy retains only in-frame clones and omits some. The sample has hundreds of thousands of clones, approximately 87% seen once. Sequences were obtained from peripheral blood. The receptor set was obtained from a woman aged 50 to 60 with acute or convalescent COVID-19.

The J gene is TRBJ1-4, the V gene TRBV19; D might be TRBD1 (5 bases). The CDR3 is made up of 14 amino acids. V shed 4 bases and J shed 3 bases, with 9 bases lying between them. Germline V CDR1 and CDR2: LNHDA, SQIVND (reference sequence). CDR3 sequence: CASSTGRANEKLFF. The CDR3 nucleotides are TGTGCCAGTAGTACAGGGCGCGCTAATGAAAAACTGTTTTTT.

The chain uses TRBV5-4 and TRBJ2-3; maybe TRBD2 (6 bases). V gave up 4 bases and J gave up 2 bases, with 11 bases separating them. This CDR3 has 14 residues. Germline loops: CDR1 SGHNT, CDR2 YYREEE (reference sequence). The CDR3 loop reads CASSGRTNTDTQYF. The CDR3 bases are TGTGCCAGCAGCGGGCGGACTAACACAGATACGCAGTATTTT.

The rearrangement links TRBV5-5 to TRBJ1-2; weak D call: TRBD1 (6 bases). The CDR3 extends over 15 amino acids. The V gene lost 3 bases and the J gene lost 0 bases, with 12 bases spanning the gap. The germline V gene has CDR1 SGHKS and CDR2 YYEKEE (reference sequence). The DNA for the CDR3 is TGTGCCAGCAGCTGGGGGCCTGACCCTAACTATGGCTACACCTTC. It encodes CASSWGPDPNYGYTF. Complete variable domain (other parts from reference TRBV5-5 and TRBJ1-2): DAGVTQSPTHLIKTRGQQVTLRCSPISGHKSVSWYQQVLGQGPQFIFQYYEKEERGRGNFPDRFSARQFPNYSSELNVNALLLGDSALYLCASSWGPDPNYGYTFGSGTRLTVV.

The genes are TRBV21-1 and TRBJ2-7; TRBD2 reflects the table's D call only, with no check against the DNA. TRBV21-1 is marked as a pseudogene. The CDR3 contains 15 residues. The CDR3 DNA follows: TGTGCCAGCAGCACTACTAGCGGGACGACCTACGAGCAGTACTTC. This translates into CASSTTSGTTYEQYF.

The chain combines TRBV9 with TRBJ1-3; D ambiguous. Trimming pared 0 bases from V and 0 bases from J, leaving 7 bases between. Germline V lookup: CDR1 SGDLS, CDR2 YYNGEE. This CDR3 spans 15 amino acids. CDR3 nucleotides: TGTGCCAGCAGCGTAGGTTTAGACTCTGGAAACACCATATATTTT. It encodes CASSVGLDSGNTIYF. Full variable domain (rest looked up from reference TRBV9 and TRBJ1-3): DSGVTQTPKHLITATGQRVTLRCSPRSGDLSVYWYQQSLDQGLQFLIQYYNGEERAKGNILERFSAQQFPDLHSELNLSSLELGDSALYFCASSVGLDSGNTIYFGEGSWLTVV.

The rearrangement uses TRBV19 and TRBJ1-2; D is undetermined. This CDR3 comprises 13 residues. V lost 5 bases and J 4 bases, leaving 11 bases between the germline ends. Germline lookup yields CDR1 LNHDA and CDR2 SQIVND (reference sequence). The CDR3: CASSPRRVYGYTF. CDR3 bases: TGTGCCAGTAGTCCTCGGAGGGTCTATGGCTACACCTTC.

This clone was detected a few times. The genes are TRBV11-2 and TRBJ2-7, with D unresolved. The germline CDR1 and CDR2 sequences are SGHAT and FQNNGV. Deletions cut 2 bases from V and 3 bases from J, with 8 bases between. CDR3 length: 13 residues. CDR3 loop: CASSLNEHYEQYF. CDR3 bases: TGTGCCAGCAGCTTAAACGAACACTACGAGCAGTACTTC.

The chain recombines TRBV6-5 with TRBJ2-1; 9 bases are a match to TRBD1. CDR1 and CDR2 (germline): MNHEY, SVGAGI. The CDR3 loop spans 15 amino acids. With V trimmed by 2 bases and J by 6 bases, 5 bases remained unmatched. CDR3 DNA sequence: TGTGCCAGCAGTTACGGGGGACAGGGTGGCAATGAGCAGTTCTTC. This sequence encodes CASSYGGQGGNEQFF.

This clone showed up just once. This sequence joins TRBV29-1 and TRBJ1-4; the D gene is possibly TRBD1 (6 bases). Per the germline V gene, CDR1 is SQVTM and CDR2 is ANQGSEA. The CDR3 is 13 amino acids. V lost 3 bases and J lost 6, with 11 bases in between. CDR3 amino acids: CSVDTGGDEKLFF. For the CDR3, the DNA is TGCAGCGTTGATACGGGGGGCGATGAAAAACTGTTTTTT.